This TCR beta chain was identified during a study of response to subunit inactivated influenza vaccine. Notes on the study in general: Authors proposed each seasonal influenza vaccination draws in few new T cells.

This clonotype has a handful of counts. Its target is not known. TCRdb fed the RT-PCR reads into MiXCR, producing one record per CDR3 protein. The sample has around 300,000 distinct CDR3 sequences, roughly 20% seen once. The CDR3 contains 14 residues. V lost 4 bases and J lost 7; bases outside the gene matches: 9. Germline V gene sequence: CDR1 SEHNR, CDR2 FQNEAQ (reference sequence). The source is a man between 50 and 75 years old who received an inactivated influenza vaccine. Sequencing used PBMCs from blood, obtained roughly 20 months after vaccination. The chain links TRBV7-9 to TRBJ1-1; 7 nucleotides align to TRBD1. The CDR3: CASSSNTGAIEAFF. As DNA, the CDR3 is TGTGCCAGCAGCTCAAACACAGGGGCAATTGAAGCTTTCTTT.